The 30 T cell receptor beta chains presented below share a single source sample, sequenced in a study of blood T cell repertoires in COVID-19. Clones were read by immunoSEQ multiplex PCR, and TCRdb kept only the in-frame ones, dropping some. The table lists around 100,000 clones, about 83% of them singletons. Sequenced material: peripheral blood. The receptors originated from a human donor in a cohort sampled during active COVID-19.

The CDR3 region has the DNA TGTGCCAGCAGCCTTCAGACTAGCAGGGTCGAGCAGTACTTC. As protein: CASSLQTSRVEQYF. This chain joins TRBV11-2 and TRBJ2-7, with 7 bases matching TRBD2. Germline assignment: CDR1 SGHAT and CDR2 FQNNGV. The CDR3 contains 14 residues. Germline trimming cut 5 bases from V and 6 bases from J; bases unmatched to any gene: 10.

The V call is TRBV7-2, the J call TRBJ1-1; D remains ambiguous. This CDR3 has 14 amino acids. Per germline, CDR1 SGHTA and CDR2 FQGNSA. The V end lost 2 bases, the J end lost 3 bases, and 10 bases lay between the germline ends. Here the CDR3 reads CASSLSRQDTEAFF. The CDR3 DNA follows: TGTGCCAGCAGCTTATCCAGGCAAGACACTGAAGCTTTCTTT. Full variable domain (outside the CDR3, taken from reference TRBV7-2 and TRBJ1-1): GAGVSQSPSNKVTEKGKDVELRCDPISGHTALYWYRQSLGQGLEFLIYFQGNSAPDKSGLPSDRFSAERTGGSVSTLTIQRTQQEDSAVYLCASSLSRQDTEAFFGQGTRLTVV.

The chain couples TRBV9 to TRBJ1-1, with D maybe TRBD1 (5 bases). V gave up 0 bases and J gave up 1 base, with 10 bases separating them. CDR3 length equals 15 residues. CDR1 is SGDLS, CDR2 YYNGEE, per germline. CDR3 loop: CASSVGPGANTEAFF. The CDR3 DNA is TGTGCCAGCAGCGTAGGTCCTGGGGCGAACACTGAAGCTTTCTTT.

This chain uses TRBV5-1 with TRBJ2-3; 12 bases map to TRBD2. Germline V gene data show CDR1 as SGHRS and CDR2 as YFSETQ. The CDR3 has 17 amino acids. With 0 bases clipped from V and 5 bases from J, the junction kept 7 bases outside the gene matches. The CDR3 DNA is TGCGCCAGCAGCTTGGAAACTAGCGGGGGGTCCGAAGATACGCAGTATTTT. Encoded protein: CASSLETSGGSEDTQYF.

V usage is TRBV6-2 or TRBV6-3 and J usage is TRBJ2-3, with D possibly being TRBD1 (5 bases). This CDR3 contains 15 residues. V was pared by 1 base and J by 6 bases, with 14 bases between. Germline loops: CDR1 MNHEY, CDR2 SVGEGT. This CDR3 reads CASSYYLPGLDTQYF. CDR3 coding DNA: TGTGCCAGCAGTTACTATTTGCCAGGGTTGGATACGCAGTATTTT.

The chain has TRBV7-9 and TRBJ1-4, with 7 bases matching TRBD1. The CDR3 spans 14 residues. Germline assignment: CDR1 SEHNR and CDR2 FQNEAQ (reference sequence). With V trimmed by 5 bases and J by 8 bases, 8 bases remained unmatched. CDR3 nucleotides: TGTGCCAGCAGCAAGGGACAGTCCTGGGAAAAACTGTTTTTT. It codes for CASSKGQSWEKLFF.

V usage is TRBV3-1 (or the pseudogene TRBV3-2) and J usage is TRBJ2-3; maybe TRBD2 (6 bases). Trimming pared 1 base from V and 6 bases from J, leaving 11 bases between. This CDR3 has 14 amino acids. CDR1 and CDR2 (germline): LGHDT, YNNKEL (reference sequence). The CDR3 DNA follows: TGTGCCAGCAGCCAAGGTGGAGGGAGGGATACGCAGTATTTT. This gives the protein CASSQGGGRDTQYF.

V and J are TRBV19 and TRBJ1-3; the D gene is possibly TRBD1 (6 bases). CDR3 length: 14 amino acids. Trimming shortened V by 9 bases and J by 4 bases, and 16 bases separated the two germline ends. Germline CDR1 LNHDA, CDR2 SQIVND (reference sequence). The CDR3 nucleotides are TGTGCCAGCAACCCCGGGACACGAGGAAACACCATATATTTT. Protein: CASNPGTRGNTIYF. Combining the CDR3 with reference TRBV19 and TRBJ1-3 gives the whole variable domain DGGITQSPKYLFRKEGQNVTLSCEQNLNHDAMYWYRQDPGQGLRLIYYSQIVNDFQKGDIAEGYSVSREKKESFPLTVTSAQKNPTAFYLCASNPGTRGNTIYFGEGSWLTVV.

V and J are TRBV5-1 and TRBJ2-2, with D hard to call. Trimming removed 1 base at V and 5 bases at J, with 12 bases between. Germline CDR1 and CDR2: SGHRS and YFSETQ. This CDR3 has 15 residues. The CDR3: CASSLSRVRTGELFF. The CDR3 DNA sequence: TGCGCCAGCAGCTTGTCTAGAGTTCGGACCGGGGAGCTGTTTTTT. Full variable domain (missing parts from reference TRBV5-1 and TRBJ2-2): KAGVTQTPRYLIKTRGQQVTLSCSPISGHRSVSWYQQTPGQGLQFLFEYFSETQRNKGNFPGRFSGRQFSNSRSEMNVSTLELGDSALYLCASSLSRVRTGELFFGEGSRLTVL.

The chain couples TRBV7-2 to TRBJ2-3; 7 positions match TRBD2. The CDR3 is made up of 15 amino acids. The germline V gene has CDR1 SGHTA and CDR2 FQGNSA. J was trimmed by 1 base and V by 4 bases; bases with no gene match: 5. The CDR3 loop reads CASSSAGLRTDTQYF. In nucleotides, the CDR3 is TGTGCCAGCAGCTCAGCGGGACTACGCACAGATACGCAGTATTTT.

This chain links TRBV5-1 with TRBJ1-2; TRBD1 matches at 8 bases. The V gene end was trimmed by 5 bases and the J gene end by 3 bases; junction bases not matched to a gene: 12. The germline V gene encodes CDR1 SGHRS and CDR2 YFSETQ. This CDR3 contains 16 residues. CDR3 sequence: CASSYTSGGSDYGYTF. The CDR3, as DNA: TGCGCCAGCAGTTATACCTCAGGGGGCTCGGACTATGGCTACACCTTC.

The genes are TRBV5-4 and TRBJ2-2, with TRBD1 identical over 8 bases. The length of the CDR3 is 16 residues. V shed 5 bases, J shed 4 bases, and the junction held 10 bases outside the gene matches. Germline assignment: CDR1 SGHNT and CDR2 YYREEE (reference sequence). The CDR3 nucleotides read TGTGCCAGCAGTCCCGACAGGGGCCGGGGCACCGGGGAGCTGTTTTTT. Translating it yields CASSPDRGRGTGELFF.

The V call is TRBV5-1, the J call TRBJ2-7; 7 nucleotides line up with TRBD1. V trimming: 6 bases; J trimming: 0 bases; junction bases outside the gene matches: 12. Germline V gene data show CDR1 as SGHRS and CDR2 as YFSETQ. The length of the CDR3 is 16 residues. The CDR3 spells CASKPNPGTVSYEQYF. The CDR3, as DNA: TGCGCCAGCAAGCCAAATCCCGGGACAGTCTCCTACGAGCAGTACTTC.

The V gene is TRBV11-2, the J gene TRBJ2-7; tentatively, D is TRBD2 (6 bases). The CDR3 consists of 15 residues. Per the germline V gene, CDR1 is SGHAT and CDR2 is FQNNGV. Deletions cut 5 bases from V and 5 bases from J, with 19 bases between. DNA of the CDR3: TGTGCCAGCAGCGCCGATGGAGGGGTTCGCGACGAGCAGTACTTC. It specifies CASSADGGVRDEQYF.

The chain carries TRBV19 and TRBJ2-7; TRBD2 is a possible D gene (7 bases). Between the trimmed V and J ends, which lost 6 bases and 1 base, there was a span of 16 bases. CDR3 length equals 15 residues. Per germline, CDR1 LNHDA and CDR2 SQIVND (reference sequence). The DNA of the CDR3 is TGTGCCAGTAGAGGTCGGGGGGCAGGATCCTACGAGCAGTACTTC. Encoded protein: CASRGRGAGSYEQYF.

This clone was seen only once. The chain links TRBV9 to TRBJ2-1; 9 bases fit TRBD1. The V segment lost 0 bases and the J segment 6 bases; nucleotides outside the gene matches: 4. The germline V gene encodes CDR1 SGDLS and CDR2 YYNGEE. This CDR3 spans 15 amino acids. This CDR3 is CASSVAQGAGNEQFF. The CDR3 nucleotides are TGTGCCAGCAGCGTAGCACAGGGGGCCGGCAATGAGCAGTTCTTC. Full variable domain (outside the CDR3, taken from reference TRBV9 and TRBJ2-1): DSGVTQTPKHLITATGQRVTLRCSPRSGDLSVYWYQQSLDQGLQFLIQYYNGEERAKGNILERFSAQQFPDLHSELNLSSLELGDSALYFCASSVAQGAGNEQFFGPGTRLTVL.

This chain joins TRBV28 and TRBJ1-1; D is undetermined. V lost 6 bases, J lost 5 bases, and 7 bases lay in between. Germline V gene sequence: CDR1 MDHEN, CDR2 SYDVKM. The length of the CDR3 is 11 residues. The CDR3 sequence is CASSGGTEAFF. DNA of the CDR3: TGTGCCAGCAGCGGCGGGACTGAAGCTTTCTTT.

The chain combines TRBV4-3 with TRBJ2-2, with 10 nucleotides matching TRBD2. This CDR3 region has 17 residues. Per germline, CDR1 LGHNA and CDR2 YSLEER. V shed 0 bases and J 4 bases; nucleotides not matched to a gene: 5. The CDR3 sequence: CASSQDSSGRGTGELFF. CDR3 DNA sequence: TGCGCCAGCAGCCAAGATTCGAGCGGGAGGGGCACCGGGGAGCTGTTTTTT.

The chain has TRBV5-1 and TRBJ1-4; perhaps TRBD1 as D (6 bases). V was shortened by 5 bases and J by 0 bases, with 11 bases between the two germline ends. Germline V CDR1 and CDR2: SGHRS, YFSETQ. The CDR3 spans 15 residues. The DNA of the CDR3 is TGCGCCAGCAGTACAGGGAGAACAACTAATGAAAAACTGTTTTTT. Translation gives CASSTGRTTNEKLFF.

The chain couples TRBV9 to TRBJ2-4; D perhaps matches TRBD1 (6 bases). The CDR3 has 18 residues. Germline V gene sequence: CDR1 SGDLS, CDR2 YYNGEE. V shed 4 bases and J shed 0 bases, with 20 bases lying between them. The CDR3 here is CASSPSPITGTAKNIQYF. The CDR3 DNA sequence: TGTGCCAGCAGCCCATCACCAATTACAGGGACAGCCAAAAACATTCAGTACTTC.

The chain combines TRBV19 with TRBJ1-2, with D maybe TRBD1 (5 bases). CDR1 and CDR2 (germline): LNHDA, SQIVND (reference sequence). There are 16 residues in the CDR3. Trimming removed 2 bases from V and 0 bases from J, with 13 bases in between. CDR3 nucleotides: TGTGCCAGTAGTATAACCCACAGGATAACTAACTATGGCTACACCTTC. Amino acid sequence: CASSITHRITNYGYTF. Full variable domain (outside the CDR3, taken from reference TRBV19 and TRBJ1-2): DGGITQSPKYLFRKEGQNVTLSCEQNLNHDAMYWYRQDPGQGLRLIYYSQIVNDFQKGDIAEGYSVSREKKESFPLTVTSAQKNPTAFYLCASSITHRITNYGYTFGSGTRLTVV.

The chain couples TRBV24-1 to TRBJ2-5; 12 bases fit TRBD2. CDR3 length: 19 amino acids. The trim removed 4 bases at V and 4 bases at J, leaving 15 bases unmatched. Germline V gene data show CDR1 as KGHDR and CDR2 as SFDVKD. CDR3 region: CATSDQTSGSPTGGETQYF. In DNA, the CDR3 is TGTGCCACCAGTGACCAGACTAGCGGGAGTCCCACAGGGGGAGAGACCCAGTACTTC.

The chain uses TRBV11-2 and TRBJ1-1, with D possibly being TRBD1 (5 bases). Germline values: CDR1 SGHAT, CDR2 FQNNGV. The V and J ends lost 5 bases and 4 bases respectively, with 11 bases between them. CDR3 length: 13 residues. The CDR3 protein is CASSLIGGTEAFF. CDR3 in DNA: TGTGCCAGCAGCCTAATCGGGGGCACTGAAGCTTTCTTT.

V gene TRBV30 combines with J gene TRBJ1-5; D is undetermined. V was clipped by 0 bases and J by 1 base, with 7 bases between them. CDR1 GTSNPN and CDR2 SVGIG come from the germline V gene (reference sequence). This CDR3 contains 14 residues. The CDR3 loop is CAWSVLESNQPQHF. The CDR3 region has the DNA TGTGCCTGGAGTGTATTGGAGAGCAATCAGCCCCAGCATTTT.

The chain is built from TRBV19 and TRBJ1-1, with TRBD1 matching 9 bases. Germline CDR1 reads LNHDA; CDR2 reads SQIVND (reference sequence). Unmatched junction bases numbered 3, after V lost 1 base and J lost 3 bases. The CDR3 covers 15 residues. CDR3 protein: CASSIGRQGDTEAFF. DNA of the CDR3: TGTGCCAGTAGTATAGGGAGACAGGGGGACACTGAAGCTTTCTTT.

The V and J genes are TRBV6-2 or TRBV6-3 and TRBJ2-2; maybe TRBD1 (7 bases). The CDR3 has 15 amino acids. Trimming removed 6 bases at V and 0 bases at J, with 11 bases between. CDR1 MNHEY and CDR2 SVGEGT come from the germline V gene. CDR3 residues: CASSRGTANTGELFF. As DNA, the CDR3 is TGTGCCAGCAGCCGGGGGACAGCGAACACCGGGGAGCTGTTTTTT.

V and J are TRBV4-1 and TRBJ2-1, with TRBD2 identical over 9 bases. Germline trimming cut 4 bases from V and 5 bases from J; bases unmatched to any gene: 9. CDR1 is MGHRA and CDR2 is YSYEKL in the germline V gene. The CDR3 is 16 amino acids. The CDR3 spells CASSPISGGLNNEQFF. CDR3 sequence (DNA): TGCGCCAGCAGCCCCATAAGCGGGGGGCTTAACAATGAGCAGTTCTTC.

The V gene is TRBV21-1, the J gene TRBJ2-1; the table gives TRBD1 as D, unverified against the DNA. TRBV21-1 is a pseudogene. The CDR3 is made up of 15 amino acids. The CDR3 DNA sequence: TGTGCCAGCAGTTCTCACAGGAGCTCCTACAATGAGCAGTTCTTC. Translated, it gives CASSSHRSSYNEQFF.

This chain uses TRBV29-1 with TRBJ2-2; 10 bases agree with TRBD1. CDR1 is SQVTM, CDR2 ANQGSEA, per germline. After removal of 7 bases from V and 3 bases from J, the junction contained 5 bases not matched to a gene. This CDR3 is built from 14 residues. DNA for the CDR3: TGCAGCGGTGACAGGGGGCGGGACACCGGGGAGCTGTTTTTT. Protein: CSGDRGRDTGELFF.

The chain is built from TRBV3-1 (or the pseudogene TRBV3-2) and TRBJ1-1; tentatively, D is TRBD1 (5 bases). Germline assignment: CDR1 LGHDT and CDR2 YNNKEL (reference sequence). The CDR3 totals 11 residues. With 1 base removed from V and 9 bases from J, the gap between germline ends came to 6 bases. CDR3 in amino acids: CASSQAGQAFF. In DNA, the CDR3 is TGTGCCAGCAGCCAAGCAGGGCAAGCTTTCTTT.